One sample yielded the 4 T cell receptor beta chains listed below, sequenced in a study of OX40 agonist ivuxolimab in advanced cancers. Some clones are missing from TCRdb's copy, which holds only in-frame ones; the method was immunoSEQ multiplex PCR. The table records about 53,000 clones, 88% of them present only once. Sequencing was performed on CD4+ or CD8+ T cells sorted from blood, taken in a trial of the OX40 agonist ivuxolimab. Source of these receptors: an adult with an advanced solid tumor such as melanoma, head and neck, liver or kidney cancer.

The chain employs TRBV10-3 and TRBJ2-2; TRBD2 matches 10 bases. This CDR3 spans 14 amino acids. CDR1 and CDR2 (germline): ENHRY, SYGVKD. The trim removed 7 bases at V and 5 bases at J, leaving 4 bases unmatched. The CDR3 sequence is CAITRLAGTGELFF. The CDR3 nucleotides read TGTGCCATCACTCGACTAGCGGGTACCGGGGAGCTGTTTTTT.

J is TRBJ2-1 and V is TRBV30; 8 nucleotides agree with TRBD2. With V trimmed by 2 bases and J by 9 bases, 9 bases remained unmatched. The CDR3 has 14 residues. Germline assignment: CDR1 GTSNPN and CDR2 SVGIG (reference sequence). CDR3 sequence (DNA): TGTGCCTGGAGTCCTCCGGGTAGCGGGGTTGAGCAGTTCTTC. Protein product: CAWSPPGSGVEQFF. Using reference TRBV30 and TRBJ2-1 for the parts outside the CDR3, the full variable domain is SQTIHQWPATLVQPVGSPLSLECTVEGTSNPNLYWYRQAAGRGLQLLFYSVGIGQISSEVPQNLSASRPQDRQFILSSKKLLLSDSGFYLCAWSPPGSGVEQFFGPGTRLTVL.

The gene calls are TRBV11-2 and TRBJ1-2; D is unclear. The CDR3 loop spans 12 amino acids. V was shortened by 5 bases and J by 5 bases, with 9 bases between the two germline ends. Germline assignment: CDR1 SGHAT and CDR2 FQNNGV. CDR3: CASSPSHYGYTF. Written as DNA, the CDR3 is TGTGCCAGCAGCCCCTCCCATTATGGCTACACCTTC.

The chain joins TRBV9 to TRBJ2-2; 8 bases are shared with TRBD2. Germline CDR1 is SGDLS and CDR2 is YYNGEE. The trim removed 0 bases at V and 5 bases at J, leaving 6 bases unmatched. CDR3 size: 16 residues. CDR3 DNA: TGTGCCAGCAGCGTAGCCGGGGGGGAGGGTACCGGGGAGCTGTTTTTT. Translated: CASSVAGGEGTGELFF.